This is a list of T cell receptor beta chains from one sample in a study of OX40 agonist ivuxolimab in advanced cancers. Sequenced by immunoSEQ multiplex PCR; TCRdb stores in-frame clones only, minus some. The sample gives tens of thousands of clones, around 86% of which show up once; 0.3% to 0.35% is in the top ten. Sequences were derived from CD4+ or CD8+ T cells sorted from blood, sampled in a trial of the OX40 agonist ivuxolimab. Receptor source: an adult with an advanced solid tumor such as melanoma, head and neck, liver or kidney cancer. CDR3s leave out the opening cysteine and the closing phenylalanine or tryptophan.

j_call v_call cdr3_aa
TRBJ1-1 TRBV7-8 ASSFRQNTEAF
TRBJ2-7 TRBV6-5 ASSYSTGVYEQY
TRBJ1-5 TRBV6-1 ASITQGYDQPQH
TRBJ2-7 TRBV5-1 ASSPDGLGEQY
TRBJ2-3 TRBV4-2 ASSQDRLAGGTSTDTQY
TRBJ2-2 TRBV4-1 ASSQDAAGGQTGELF
TRBJ2-5 TRBV27 ASTQTGLGRETQY
TRBJ2-7 TRBV30 AWSVNYEQY
TRBJ1-1 TRBV5-8 ASSLKTGPTRTTEAF
TRBJ2-7 TRBV9 ASSVRGSSYEQY
TRBJ2-3 TRBV7-3 ASSSPGAGTDTQY
TRBJ2-5 TRBV6-5 ASSYGRLADQETQY
TRBJ2-2 TRBV29-1 STSFRVTGELF
TRBJ2-3 TRBV29-1 SGGNTDTQY
TRBJ1-6 TRBV2 ASSVQGRNSPLH
TRBJ1-1 TRBV5-5 ASSSAMNTEAF
TRBJ2-1 TRBV10-3 AIARPGQGADEQF
TRBJ2-7 TRBV9 ASSQAGTYEQY
TRBJ1-2 TRBV27 ASSSSRVPGYT
TRBJ2-7 TRBV5-4 ASSLPGPSEQY
TRBJ1-5 TRBV7-2 ASSVQGAQGQPQH
TRBJ1-2 TRBV7-2 ASSLGMVGAHGYT
TRBJ2-6 TRBV7-2 ASSSHRGGGGANVLT
TRBJ2-3 TRBV9 ASSAGMGLAGGSPDTQY